What follows are 23 T cell receptor beta chains derived from one specimen sequenced in a study of shared clonotypes between healthy human individuals. Libraries were prepared by immunoSEQ multiplex PCR; TCRdb keeps only in-frame clonotypes and omits some of them. The sample yields about 800,000 clones, around 96% seen once. The naive CD8 population came from CD45RO-negative cells selected for CCR7, without terminally differentiated effector memory CD45RA+ cells. The sample consisted of naive CD8+ T cells sorted from blood. The receptors were gathered from a man aged 25 to 40 in good health.

As DNA, the CDR3 is TGTGCCAGCAGCTTTGGTGGCAGCGATCAGCCCCAGCATTTT. Amino acids: CASSFGGSDQPQHF. The chain couples TRBV7-9 to TRBJ1-5; D gene uncertain. The CDR3 is made up of 14 amino acids. Between the trimmed V and J ends, which lost 3 bases and 5 bases, there was a span of 11 bases. In germline, CDR1 is SEHNR, CDR2 FQNEAQ (reference sequence).

This rearrangement joins TRBV19 to TRBJ2-7; D could derive from TRBD1 or TRBD2 (5 bases each). Germline V lookup: CDR1 LNHDA, CDR2 SQIVND (reference sequence). The CDR3 is 16 amino acids. V shed 5 bases and J shed 2 bases, with 19 bases lying between them. DNA for the CDR3: TGTGCCAGTAGTTCACCCAGGGACGGCTTACCCTACGAGCAGTACTTC. Its translation: CASSSPRDGLPYEQYF.

This chain uses TRBV27 with TRBJ2-3; D perhaps matches TRBD2 (5 bases). The CDR3 runs 13 residues. CDR1 and CDR2 from the germline V gene are MNHEY and SMNVEV (reference sequence). V was cut by 6 bases and J by 6 bases, with 13 bases left in between. CDR3 coding DNA: TGTGCCAGCAGCCCCAAGCCGGGGGATACGCAGTATTTT. Protein sequence: CASSPKPGDTQYF.

This chain connects TRBV20-1 to TRBJ2-7; 7 bases align to TRBD1. CDR1 is DFQATT and CDR2 is SNEGSKA in the germline V gene (reference sequence). The CDR3 length is 11 residues. The V segment lost 6 bases and the J segment 3 bases; nucleotides outside the gene matches: 2. The CDR3 loop reads CSAGQVYEQYF. The DNA for the CDR3 is TGCAGTGCAGGACAGGTCTACGAGCAGTACTTC.

The CDR3 DNA reads TGTGCCAGCCGTACAGGAGGTAGCTCCTACGAGCAGTACTTC. Translated: CASRTGGSSYEQYF. V and J are TRBV6-6 and TRBJ2-7; the D call may be TRBD1 or TRBD2 (5 bases each). The CDR3 has 14 amino acids. Per the germline V gene, CDR1 is MNHNY and CDR2 is SVGAGI (reference sequence). V gave up 8 bases and J gave up 0 bases, with 14 bases separating them.

This chain joins TRBV7-2 and TRBJ1-2; D is unresolved. Germline V CDR1 and CDR2: SGHTA, FQGNSA. V was cut by 11 bases and J by 8 bases, with 21 bases left in between. The CDR3 extends over 13 amino acids. As DNA, the CDR3 is TGTGCCTCTAGCCGGCCCTCGGGCGAGGGCTACACCTTC. Amino acids: CASSRPSGEGYTF.

CDR3 bases: TGTGCCGTCCGGGACGTACCAACTAATGAAAAACTGTTTTTT. It is translated as CAVRDVPTNEKLFF. The chain is built from TRBV10-3 and TRBJ1-4; perhaps TRBD1 as D (5 bases). The CDR3 sequence is 14 residues long. Germline V gene lookup returns CDR1 ENHRY and CDR2 SYGVKD. The V end lost 11 bases, the J end lost 0 bases, and 13 bases lay between the germline ends.

The chain joins TRBV27 to TRBJ2-7; D could derive from TRBD1 or TRBD2 (5 bases each). Trimming took 4 bases from V and 6 from J, leaving 10 bases between them. CDR1 and CDR2 (germline): MNHEY, SMNVEV (reference sequence). This CDR3 contains 12 residues. The CDR3 loop is CASSWKRGEQYF. In nucleotides, the CDR3 is TGTGCCAGCAGTTGGAAGAGGGGCGAGCAGTACTTC.

This chain joins TRBV19 and TRBJ2-1; 15 bases are a match to TRBD2. Germline CDR1 reads LNHDA; CDR2 reads SQIVND (reference sequence). The junction had 8 bases not matched to a gene; V was cut back by 8 bases and J by 9 bases. The CDR3 loop spans 15 amino acids. CDR3 sequence reads: CASGYPGLAGGEQFF. CDR3 coding DNA: TGTGCCAGTGGCTATCCGGGACTAGCGGGGGGTGAGCAGTTCTTC. The entire variable domain, with the rest obtained from reference TRBV19 and TRBJ2-1, is as follows: DGGITQSPKYLFRKEGQNVTLSCEQNLNHDAMYWYRQDPGQGLRLIYYSQIVNDFQKGDIAEGYSVSREKKESFPLTVTSAQKNPTAFYLCASGYPGLAGGEQFFGPGTRLTVL.

The V gene is TRBV19, the J gene TRBJ1-5, with D possibly being TRBD1 (5 bases). V dropped 7 bases and J dropped 7 bases, with 17 bases sitting between them. The CDR3 runs 14 residues. CDR1 LNHDA and CDR2 SQIVND come from the germline V gene (reference sequence). CDR3 sequence reads: CASTGGGVWQPQHF. CDR3 bases: TGTGCCAGTACTGGGGGGGGTGTTTGGCAGCCCCAGCATTTT.

The chain recombines TRBV4-1 with TRBJ2-1, with D perhaps TRBD2 (6 bases). With 4 bases removed from V and 6 bases from J, the gap between germline ends came to 13 bases. The CDR3 consists of 14 residues. Per the germline V gene, CDR1 is MGHRA and CDR2 is YSYEKL. The CDR3 spells CASSPFGSTNEQFF. The CDR3 DNA sequence: TGCGCCAGCAGCCCATTCGGGAGCACCAATGAGCAGTTCTTC.

The V and J genes are TRBV29-1 and TRBJ2-1, with D perhaps TRBD1 or TRBD2 (5 bases each). Germline V gene lookup returns CDR1 SQVTM and CDR2 ANQGSEA. This CDR3 is built from 14 residues. Trimming took 7 bases from V and 0 from J, leaving 13 bases between them. The CDR3 here is CSAVGASSYNEQFF. The CDR3 DNA follows: TGCAGCGCCGTCGGGGCTAGCTCCTACAATGAGCAGTTCTTC.

This clone appeared once. The chain links TRBV7-9 to TRBJ2-3; D possibly uses TRBD1 or TRBD2 (5 bases each). V was cut by 4 bases and J by 4 bases, with 15 bases left in between. The CDR3 loop spans 15 amino acids. CDR1 is SEHNR and CDR2 is FQNEAQ in the germline V gene (reference sequence). CDR3 coding DNA: TGTGCCAGCAGCTATACCGGGACCCCCCCAGATACGCAGTATTTT. It encodes CASSYTGTPPDTQYF.

Remarks on this clone: Other DNA sequences in this sample translate to the same CDR3. This chain uses TRBV13 with TRBJ2-7; tentatively, D is TRBD2 (6 bases). The V end lost 5 bases, the J end lost 0 bases, and 14 bases lay between the germline ends. The CDR3 runs to 15 residues. From germline, CDR1 is PRHDT and CDR2 FYEKMQ (reference sequence). CDR3 coding DNA: TGTGCCAGCAGCAATCGACGGGACTCCTCCTACGAGCAGTACTTC. This sequence encodes CASSNRRDSSYEQYF.

The chain combines TRBV11-2 with TRBJ2-5; 10 bases fit TRBD2. Trimming cost V 5 bases and J 5 bases; bases outside gene matches: 11. CDR3 length equals 16 residues. Germline V gene data show CDR1 as SGHAT and CDR2 as FQNNGV. CDR3 protein: CASSQALAGGLETQYF. The CDR3, as DNA: TGTGCCAGCAGCCAAGCCTTAGCGGGAGGTCTGGAGACCCAGTACTTC.

A word on this clone: Other DNA variants within this sample encode the same CDR3. This rearrangement joins TRBV5-1 to TRBJ2-7, with 9 bases lining up with TRBD1. The germline gives CDR1 SGHRS, CDR2 YFSETQ. CDR3 length: 14 amino acids. With V trimmed by 2 bases and J by 4 bases, 4 bases remained unmatched. CDR3 loop: CASSLGTGIYEQYF. In DNA form, the CDR3 reads TGCGCCAGCAGCTTAGGGACAGGGATATACGAGCAGTACTTC.

This clone came up once. The chain recombines TRBV7-2 with TRBJ2-7; TRBD1 agrees at 10 bases. Per the germline V gene, CDR1 is SGHTA and CDR2 is FQGNSA. The CDR3 runs 17 residues. J was trimmed by 0 bases and V by 3 bases; bases with no gene match: 8. The CDR3 nucleotides are TGTGCCAGCAGCTTTGACAGGGGGCGTATTGGCTCCTACGAGCAGTACTTC. Its translation is CASSFDRGRIGSYEQYF.

The CDR3 coding sequence is TGTGCCAGCAGTGAAGATGAATCGGGGGACAGGTTCTTCTATGGCTACACCTTC. Protein product: CASSEDESGDRFFYGYTF. The chain joins TRBV6-1 to TRBJ1-2; 8 bases are shared with TRBD1. Germline assignment: CDR1 MNHNS and CDR2 SASEGT. The CDR3 runs 18 residues. The V and J ends lost 1 base and 4 bases, in that order; junction bases with no gene match: 14.

The chain uses TRBV5-4 and TRBJ2-7, with unresolved D. Germline V gene data show CDR1 as SGHNT and CDR2 as YYREEE (reference sequence). V lost 3 bases, J lost 3 bases, and 10 bases lay in between. The CDR3 runs to 13 residues. CDR3 region: CASSSSLYYEQYF. CDR3 DNA sequence: TGTGCCAGCAGCTCCTCTCTCTACTACGAGCAGTACTTC.

Concerning this clone itself: Other nucleotide sequences in the sample specify the same CDR3. This chain uses TRBV5-1 with TRBJ2-7; 12 positions agree with TRBD2. This CDR3 contains 14 residues. The germline V gene has CDR1 SGHRS and CDR2 YFSETQ. With 3 bases clipped from V and 4 bases from J, the junction kept 2 bases outside the gene matches. CDR3 residues: CASSWTSGDYEQYF. CDR3 nucleotide sequence: TGCGCCAGCAGCTGGACTAGCGGGGATTACGAGCAGTACTTC.

About this clone itself: Compared with germline, one end of the junction differs, possibly owing to a read error. This sample also contains other DNA sequences that code for the same CDR3. The rearrangement joins TRBV15 to TRBJ1-5; D gene uncertain. CDR3 length equals 14 residues. In germline, CDR1 is LNHNV, CDR2 YYDKDF (reference sequence). The DNA for the CDR3 is TGTGCCACCAGCCGAGACAATAGCAATCAGCCCCAGCATTTT. Protein product: CATSRDNSNQPQHF.

This rearrangement joins TRBV4-2 to TRBJ2-3; D possibly matches TRBD1 or TRBD2 (5 bases each). V was cut by 2 bases and J by 7 bases, with 13 bases left in between. Germline CDR1 and CDR2: LGHNA and YNFKEQ. This CDR3 has 14 amino acids. The CDR3 sequence: CASSQFRDLNTQYF. The CDR3 DNA sequence: TGTGCCAGCAGCCAATTCCGGGACCTAAATACGCAGTATTTT.

The chain has TRBV7-8 and TRBJ2-3, with 10 bases identical to TRBD2. CDR1 SGHVS and CDR2 FQNEAQ come from the germline V gene. V trimming: 7 bases; J trimming: 6 bases; junction bases outside the gene matches: 16. This CDR3 comprises 17 residues. The CDR3, as DNA: TGTGCCAGCACTCCCTCTCCGGCTAGCGGGAGCTCGGATACGCAGTATTTT. It is translated as CASTPSPASGSSDTQYF.